This is a list of T cell receptor beta chains from one sample in a study of shared clonotypes between healthy human individuals. The protocol was immunoSEQ multiplex PCR, while the TCRdb copy is restricted to in-frame clones and leaves out a portion. Of roughly 1 million clones listed, about 75% were seen once; the top ten hold approximately 1.3%. The source material was memory CD4+ T cells sorted from blood. These receptors all come from a man aged 18 to 30 in good health. Each CDR3 is given with its conserved first and last residue. The D gene is left open where the match is weak. Size is omitted from some rows. Given values are once, few, many or a class for expanded clones.

cdr3_length: 14
v_call: TRBV6-5
clone_size: .
j_call: TRBJ2-3
d_call: TRBD2
cdr3_aa: CASKRGLAGDTQYF
cdr3_nt: TGTGCCAGCAAAAGGGGACTAGCGGGAGATACGCAGTATTTT

cdr3_length: 14
v_call: TRBV7-2
clone_size: .
j_call: TRBJ2-7
d_call: .
cdr3_aa: CASSQLLSTYEQYF
cdr3_nt: TGTGCCAGCAGTCAATTACTATCCACCTACGAGCAGTACTTC

cdr3_length: 16
v_call: TRBV11-2
clone_size: .
j_call: TRBJ2-2
d_call: TRBD2
cdr3_aa: CASSLAGLASTGELFF
cdr3_nt: TGTGCCAGCAGCTTGGCGGGACTAGCTTCCACCGGGGAGCTGTTTTTT

cdr3_length: 10
v_call: TRBV20-1
clone_size: .
j_call: TRBJ2-3
d_call: .
cdr3_aa: CSAGTDTQYF
cdr3_nt: TGCAGTGCGGGCACAGATACGCAGTATTTT

cdr3_length: 14
v_call: TRBV7-2
clone_size: few
j_call: TRBJ1-4
d_call: TRBD1
cdr3_aa: CASSTRQGVEKLFF
cdr3_nt: TGTGCCAGCAGCACCCGACAGGGGGTTGAAAAACTGTTTTTT

cdr3_length: 15
v_call: TRBV4-2
clone_size: .
j_call: TRBJ2-6
d_call: .
cdr3_aa: CASSQEGSGANVLTF
cdr3_nt: TGTGCCAGCAGCCAAGAAGGCTCTGGGGCCAACGTCCTGACTTTC

cdr3_length: 15
v_call: TRBV6-1
clone_size: .
j_call: TRBJ2-1
d_call: TRBD2
cdr3_aa: CASSEALAAWDEQFF
cdr3_nt: TGTGCCAGCAGTGAAGCACTAGCGGCCTGGGATGAGCAGTTCTTC

cdr3_length: 12
v_call: TRBV6-1
clone_size: .
j_call: TRBJ2-7
d_call: .
cdr3_aa: CASSEEGWEQYF
cdr3_nt: TGTGCCAGCAGTGAAGAGGGCTGGGAGCAGTACTTC

cdr3_length: 14
v_call: TRBV4-1
clone_size: .
j_call: TRBJ2-5
d_call: .
cdr3_aa: CASSQRVLQETQYF
cdr3_nt: TGCGCCAGCAGCCAGCGGGTTCTCCAAGAGACCCAGTACTTC

cdr3_length: 15
v_call: TRBV6-1
clone_size: few
j_call: TRBJ1-1
d_call: TRBD1
cdr3_aa: CASKNRDRGGTEAFF
cdr3_nt: TGTGCCAGCAAGAACCGGGACAGGGGGGGCACTGAAGCTTTCTTT

cdr3_length: 13
v_call: TRBV10-1
clone_size: many
j_call: TRBJ2-7
d_call: TRBD2
cdr3_aa: CASRRTSGYEQYF
cdr3_nt: TGCGCCAGCCGACGGACTAGCGGATACGAGCAGTACTTC

cdr3_length: 21
v_call: TRBV5-1
clone_size: .
j_call: TRBJ2-1
d_call: TRBD1
cdr3_aa: CASSSRNRSKAGTGGRSEQFF
cdr3_nt: TGCGCCAGCAGCTCCCGAAACCGATCGAAAGCCGGGACAGGGGGACGCAGTGAGCAGTTCTTC

cdr3_length: 12
v_call: TRBV5-1
clone_size: .
j_call: TRBJ2-7
d_call: .
cdr3_aa: CASSNPSYEQYF
cdr3_nt: TGCGCCAGCAGCAACCCCTCCTACGAGCAGTACTTC

cdr3_length: 15
v_call: TRBV2
clone_size: many
j_call: TRBJ2-1
d_call: TRBD2
cdr3_aa: CASSIGTSGGARQFF
cdr3_nt: TGTGCCAGCAGCATTGGGACTAGCGGGGGGGCGAGGCAGTTCTTC

cdr3_length: 13
v_call: TRBV18
clone_size: .
j_call: TRBJ1-5
d_call: .
cdr3_aa: CASSFQSDQPQHF
cdr3_nt: TGTGCCAGCTCATTTCAATCAGATCAGCCCCAGCATTTT

cdr3_length: 14
v_call: TRBV6-6
clone_size: .
j_call: TRBJ1-5
d_call: .
cdr3_aa: CASSYLERNQPQHF
cdr3_nt: TGTGCCAGCAGTTACCTCGAGAGGAATCAGCCCCAGCATTTT

cdr3_length: 11
v_call: TRBV30
clone_size: .
j_call: TRBJ2-5
d_call: TRBD1
cdr3_aa: CALTGRETQYF
cdr3_nt: TGTGCCTTGACAGGGCGAGAGACCCAGTACTTC

cdr3_length: 14
v_call: TRBV11-2
clone_size: .
j_call: TRBJ1-6
d_call: .
cdr3_aa: CASSLDPGNSPLHF
cdr3_nt: TGTGCCAGCAGCTTAGATCCGGGGAATTCACCCCTCCACTTT

cdr3_length: 14
v_call: TRBV19
clone_size: .
j_call: TRBJ2-6
d_call: .
cdr3_aa: CASMGESGANVLTF
cdr3_nt: TGTGCCAGTATGGGGGAGTCTGGGGCCAACGTCCTGACTTTC

cdr3_length: 14
v_call: TRBV19
clone_size: .
j_call: TRBJ2-7
d_call: TRBD1
cdr3_aa: CASSGQGRHGEQYF
cdr3_nt: TGTGCCAGTAGTGGACAGGGACGACATGGCGAGCAGTACTTC

cdr3_length: 13
v_call: TRBV2
clone_size: .
j_call: TRBJ2-5
d_call: .
cdr3_aa: CASSETFRETQYF
cdr3_nt: TGTGCCAGCAGTGAAACCTTTAGAGAGACCCAGTACTTC

cdr3_length: 15
v_call: TRBV6-6
clone_size: .
j_call: TRBJ2-5
d_call: TRBD1
cdr3_aa: CASKRGQGGRETQYF
cdr3_nt: TGTGCCAGCAAGAGGGGACAGGGGGGAAGGGAGACCCAGTACTTC

cdr3_length: 15
v_call: TRBV7-2
clone_size: .
j_call: TRBJ1-2
d_call: .
cdr3_aa: CASSPGRTAYMSYTF
cdr3_nt: TGTGCCAGCAGCCCTGGCCGGACTGCTTATATGAGCTACACCTTC

cdr3_length: 13
v_call: TRBV12-5
clone_size: few
j_call: TRBJ1-5
d_call: .
cdr3_aa: CASALTANQPQHF
cdr3_nt: TGTGCTAGTGCCCTGACAGCCAATCAGCCCCAGCATTTT

cdr3_length: 15
v_call: TRBV5-4
clone_size: .
j_call: TRBJ2-2
d_call: TRBD1
cdr3_aa: CASSPPTGFTGELFF
cdr3_nt: TGTGCCAGCAGCCCCCCGACAGGGTTCACCGGGGAGCTGTTTTTT

cdr3_length: 17
v_call: TRBV7-3
clone_size: .
j_call: TRBJ2-6
d_call: .
cdr3_aa: CASSQGPRDAGANVLTF
cdr3_nt: TGTGCCAGCAGCCAAGGGCCTCGAGACGCCGGGGCCAACGTCCTGACTTTC

cdr3_length: 15
v_call: TRBV18
clone_size: .
j_call: TRBJ1-2
d_call: TRBD1
cdr3_aa: CASSPPGQGNDGYTF
cdr3_nt: TGTGCCAGCTCACCACCGGGACAGGGTAACGATGGCTACACCTTC

cdr3_length: 16
v_call: TRBV6-1
clone_size: once
j_call: TRBJ1-2
d_call: .
cdr3_aa: CASSGNRDPFTNGYTF
cdr3_nt: TGTGCCAGCAGTGGTAACAGGGACCCCTTTACAAATGGCTACACCTTC

cdr3_length: 15
v_call: TRBV28
clone_size: .
j_call: TRBJ1-5
d_call: TRBD1
cdr3_aa: CASSLLAGGPQPQHF
cdr3_nt: TGTGCCAGCAGTTTATTGGCAGGGGGCCCTCAGCCCCAGCATTTT

cdr3_length: 18
v_call: TRBV12-5
clone_size: .
j_call: TRBJ2-2
d_call: TRBD1
cdr3_aa: CASGLAGKDRKNTGELFF
cdr3_nt: TGTGCTAGTGGTTTGGCGGGGAAGGACAGGAAGAACACCGGGGAGCTGTTTTTT

cdr3_length: 16
v_call: TRBV7-8
clone_size: .
j_call: TRBJ2-5
d_call: TRBD1
cdr3_aa: CASSPRQGRVQETQYF
cdr3_nt: TGTGCCAGCAGTCCTCGACAGGGAAGGGTACAAGAGACCCAGTACTTC

cdr3_length: 15
v_call: TRBV7-2
clone_size: few
j_call: TRBJ2-7
d_call: TRBD1
cdr3_aa: CASSTTGQGAYEQYF
cdr3_nt: TGTGCCAGCAGCACTACGGGACAGGGGGCCTACGAGCAGTACTTC

cdr3_length: 14
v_call: TRBV5-5
clone_size: once
j_call: TRBJ1-1
d_call: .
cdr3_aa: CASSLGHLDTEAFF
cdr3_nt: TGTGCCAGCAGCTTGGGGCATCTGGACACTGAAGCTTTCTTT

cdr3_length: 17
v_call: TRBV7-9
clone_size: .
j_call: TRBJ1-6
d_call: .
cdr3_aa: CASSSGVGGSYNSPLHF
cdr3_nt: TGTGCCAGCAGCTCAGGGGTTGGAGGCTCCTATAATTCACCCCTCCACTTT

cdr3_length: 16
v_call: TRBV7-2
clone_size: .
j_call: TRBJ2-4
d_call: TRBD2
cdr3_aa: CASSFPGLASTSIQYF
cdr3_nt: TGTGCCAGCAGCTTCCCCGGACTAGCCTCAACAAGCATTCAGTACTTC

cdr3_length: 14
v_call: TRBV7-9
clone_size: once
j_call: TRBJ1-2
d_call: .
cdr3_aa: CAGSPEGWYDGYTF
cdr3_nt: TGTGCCGGCAGCCCGGAAGGGTGGTACGATGGCTACACCTTC

cdr3_length: 16
v_call: TRBV11-2
clone_size: .
j_call: TRBJ2-5
d_call: TRBD1
cdr3_aa: CASSSTGTGVVETQYF
cdr3_nt: TGTGCCAGCAGCTCAACCGGGACAGGGGTTGTCGAGACCCAGTACTTC

cdr3_length: 13
v_call: TRBV5-1
clone_size: .
j_call: TRBJ1-2
d_call: .
cdr3_aa: CASSLDPIYGYTF
cdr3_nt: TGCGCCAGCAGCCTGGACCCGATTTATGGCTACACCTTC

cdr3_length: 11
v_call: TRBV20-1
clone_size: .
j_call: TRBJ2-3
d_call: .
cdr3_aa: CSAKRTDTQYF
cdr3_nt: TGCAGTGCTAAGCGCACAGATACGCAGTATTTT

cdr3_length: 16
v_call: TRBV10-3
clone_size: .
j_call: TRBJ1-1
d_call: TRBD1
cdr3_aa: CAIRVLRDSKNTEAFF
cdr3_nt: TGTGCCATCAGGGTACTCCGGGACAGCAAGAACACTGAAGCTTTCTTT

cdr3_length: 14
v_call: TRBV11-2
clone_size: many
j_call: TRBJ1-4
d_call: .
cdr3_aa: CASSPQGSREKLFF
cdr3_nt: TGTGCCAGCAGTCCGCAGGGGAGTAGGGAAAAACTGTTTTTT

cdr3_length: 15
v_call: TRBV7-2
clone_size: .
j_call: TRBJ2-3
d_call: .
cdr3_aa: CASSPGLAQTDTQYF
cdr3_nt: TGTGCCAGCAGCCCAGGGCTAGCGCAAACAGATACGCAGTATTTT

cdr3_length: 16
v_call: TRBV7-9
clone_size: .
j_call: TRBJ1-1
d_call: TRBD1
cdr3_aa: CASSLAGGRGSTEAFF
cdr3_nt: TGTGCCAGCAGCCTTGCAGGGGGAAGAGGGAGCACTGAAGCTTTCTTT

cdr3_length: 18
v_call: TRBV27
clone_size: .
j_call: TRBJ1-1
d_call: TRBD1
cdr3_aa: CANHERPEGQDMNTEAFF
cdr3_nt: TGTGCCAACCACGAACGCCCTGAGGGACAGGACATGAACACTGAAGCTTTCTTT

cdr3_length: 16
v_call: TRBV11-1
clone_size: once
j_call: TRBJ1-3
d_call: .
cdr3_aa: CASSLALAGAGNTIYF
cdr3_nt: TGTGCCAGCAGCTTAGCGCTCGCAGGCGCTGGAAACACCATATATTTT

cdr3_length: 15
v_call: TRBV5-4
clone_size: .
j_call: TRBJ2-7
d_call: .
cdr3_aa: CASSLAGTVSYEQYF
cdr3_nt: TGTGCCAGCAGCTTGGCCGGGACCGTGTCCTACGAGCAGTACTTC

cdr3_length: 12
v_call: TRBV25-1
clone_size: few
j_call: TRBJ2-7
d_call: .
cdr3_aa: CASSLTVYEQYF
cdr3_nt: TGTGCCAGCAGCCTGACCGTCTACGAGCAGTACTTC

cdr3_length: 16
v_call: TRBV18
clone_size: few
j_call: TRBJ2-2
d_call: .
cdr3_aa: CASSPAGSEWTGELFF
cdr3_nt: TGTGCCAGCTCACCCGCAGGCTCGGAGTGGACCGGGGAGCTGTTTTTT

cdr3_length: 13
v_call: TRBV14
clone_size: .
j_call: TRBJ2-1
d_call: .
cdr3_aa: CASSPQGPNEQFF
cdr3_nt: TGTGCCAGCAGCCCCCAGGGTCCAAATGAGCAGTTCTTC

cdr3_length: 14
v_call: TRBV2
clone_size: .
j_call: TRBJ1-4
d_call: .
cdr3_aa: CASKWQVNNEKLFF
cdr3_nt: TGTGCCAGCAAGTGGCAGGTCAATAATGAAAAACTGTTTTTT

cdr3_length: 15
v_call: TRBV9
clone_size: once
j_call: TRBJ2-7
d_call: .
cdr3_aa: CASSVEPVLVYEQYF
cdr3_nt: TGTGCCAGCAGCGTAGAGCCAGTACTGGTATACGAGCAGTACTTC

cdr3_length: 18
v_call: TRBV7-2
clone_size: .
j_call: TRBJ2-7
d_call: TRBD2
cdr3_aa: CASSTSRTSGRSSYEQYF
cdr3_nt: TGTGCCAGCAGCACCAGTAGGACTAGCGGGCGGAGCTCCTACGAGCAGTACTTC

cdr3_length: 15
v_call: TRBV6-6
clone_size: .
j_call: TRBJ1-5
d_call: TRBD1
cdr3_aa: CASSTGQGQKQPQHF
cdr3_nt: TGTGCCAGCAGTACGGGACAGGGGCAAAAACAGCCCCAGCATTTT